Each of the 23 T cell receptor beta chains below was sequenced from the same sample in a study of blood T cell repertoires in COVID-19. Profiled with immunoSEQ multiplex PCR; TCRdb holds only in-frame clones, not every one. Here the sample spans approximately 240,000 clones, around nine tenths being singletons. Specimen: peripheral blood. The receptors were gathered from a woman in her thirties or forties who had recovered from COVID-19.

The CDR3 nucleotides read TGTGCCAGCAGCTTAGAACGACAGGGCCTGGGCGAGCAGTACTTC. Amino acid sequence: CASSLERQGLGEQYF. This chain connects TRBV7-2 to TRBJ2-7; 7 bases align to TRBD1. The CDR3 has 15 residues. Losses at the gene ends were 1 base for V and 6 bases for J; bases not matched to a gene: 9. Germline loops: CDR1 SGHTA, CDR2 FQGNSA.

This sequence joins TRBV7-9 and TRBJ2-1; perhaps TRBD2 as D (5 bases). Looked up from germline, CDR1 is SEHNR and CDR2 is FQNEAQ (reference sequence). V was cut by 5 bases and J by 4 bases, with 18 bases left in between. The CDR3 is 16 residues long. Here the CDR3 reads CASSPNDEGPYNEQFF. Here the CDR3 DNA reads TGTGCCAGCAGCCCCAATGACGAGGGCCCTTACAATGAGCAGTTCTTC.

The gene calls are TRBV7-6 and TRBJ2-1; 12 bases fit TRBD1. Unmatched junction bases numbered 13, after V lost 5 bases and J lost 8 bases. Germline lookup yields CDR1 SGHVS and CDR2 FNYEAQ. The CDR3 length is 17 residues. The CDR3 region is CASSPEGQGALWDEQFF. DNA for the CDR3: TGTGCCAGCAGCCCCGAGGGACAGGGGGCCCTCTGGGATGAGCAGTTCTTC. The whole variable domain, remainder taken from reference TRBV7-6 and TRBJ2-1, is GAGVSQSPRYKVTKRGQDVALRCDPISGHVSLYWYRQALGQGPEFLTYFNYEAQQDKSGLPNDRFSAERPEGSISTLTIQRTEQRDSAMYRCASSPEGQGALWDEQFFGPGTRLTVL.

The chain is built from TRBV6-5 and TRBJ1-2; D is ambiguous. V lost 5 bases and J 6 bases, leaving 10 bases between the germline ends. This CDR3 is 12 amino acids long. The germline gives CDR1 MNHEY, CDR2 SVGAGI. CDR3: CASSLWSNGYTF. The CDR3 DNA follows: TGTGCCAGCAGTCTATGGAGTAATGGCTACACCTTC.

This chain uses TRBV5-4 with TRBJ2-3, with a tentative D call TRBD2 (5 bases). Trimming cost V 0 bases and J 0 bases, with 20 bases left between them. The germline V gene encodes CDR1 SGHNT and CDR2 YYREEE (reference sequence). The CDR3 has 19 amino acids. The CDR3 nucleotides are TGTGCCAGCAGCTTGGCCTCCGCGCCCGGCGGGTTGAGCACAGATACGCAGTATTTT. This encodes CASSLASAPGGLSTDTQYF.

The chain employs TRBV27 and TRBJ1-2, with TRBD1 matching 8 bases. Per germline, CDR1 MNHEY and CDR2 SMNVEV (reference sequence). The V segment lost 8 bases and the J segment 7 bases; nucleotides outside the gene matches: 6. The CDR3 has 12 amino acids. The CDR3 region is CASSGQGPGYTF. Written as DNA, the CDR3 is TGTGCCAGCTCCGGACAGGGCCCTGGCTACACCTTC.

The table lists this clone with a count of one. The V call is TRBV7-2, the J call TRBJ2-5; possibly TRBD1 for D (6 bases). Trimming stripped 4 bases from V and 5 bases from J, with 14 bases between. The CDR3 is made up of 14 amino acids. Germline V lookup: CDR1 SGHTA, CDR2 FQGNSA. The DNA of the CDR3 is TGTGCCAGCAGCTCCACAGGGTTGAGGGAGACCCAGTACTTC. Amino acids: CASSSTGLRETQYF. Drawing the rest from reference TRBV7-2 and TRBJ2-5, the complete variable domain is GAGVSQSPSNKVTEKGKDVELRCDPISGHTALYWYRQSLGQGLEFLIYFQGNSAPDKSGLPSDRFSAERTGGSVSTLTIQRTQQEDSAVYLCASSSTGLRETQYFGPGTRLLVL.

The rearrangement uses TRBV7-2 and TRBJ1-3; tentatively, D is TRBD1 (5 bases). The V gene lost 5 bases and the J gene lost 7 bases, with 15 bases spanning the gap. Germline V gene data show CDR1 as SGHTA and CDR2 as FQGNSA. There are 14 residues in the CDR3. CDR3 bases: TGTGCCAGCAGCACGAGGCCAGGGAGGAACACCATATATTTT. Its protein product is CASSTRPGRNTIYF.

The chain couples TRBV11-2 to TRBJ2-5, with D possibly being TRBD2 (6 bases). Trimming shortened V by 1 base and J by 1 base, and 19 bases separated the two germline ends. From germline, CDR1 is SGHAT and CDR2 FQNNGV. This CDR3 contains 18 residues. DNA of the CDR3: TGTGCCAGCAGCTTAGTGGCCCCGCGCGGGACCCCCCAAGAGACCCAGTACTTC. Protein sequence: CASSLVAPRGTPQETQYF.

The CDR3 reads CASSILQGREQFF. CDR3 nucleotide sequence: TGTGCCAGTAGTATTCTTCAGGGCCGGGAGCAGTTCTTC. The chain links TRBV19 to TRBJ2-1; possible D gene TRBD1, 5 bases. The V gene's germline CDR1 is LNHDA and CDR2 SQIVND (reference sequence). The CDR3 runs 13 residues. V was clipped by 3 bases and J by 10 bases, with 13 bases between them.

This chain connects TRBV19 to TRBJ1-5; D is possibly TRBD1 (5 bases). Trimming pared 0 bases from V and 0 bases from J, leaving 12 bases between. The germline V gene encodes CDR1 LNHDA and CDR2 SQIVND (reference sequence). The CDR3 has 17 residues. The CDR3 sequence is CASSIDRSRDSNQPQHF. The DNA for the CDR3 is TGTGCCAGTAGTATAGATCGTTCCAGGGATAGCAATCAGCCCCAGCATTTT.

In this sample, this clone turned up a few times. The DNA for the CDR3 is TGTGCCAGCCGATCGACAGGGGCTGGAAACACCATATATTTT. This translates into CASRSTGAGNTIYF. The rearrangement joins TRBV2 to TRBJ1-3; 8 nucleotides match TRBD1. The CDR3 loop spans 14 amino acids. V gave up 8 bases and J gave up 2 bases; unmatched junction bases: 5. Germline V gene data show CDR1 as SNHLY and CDR2 as FYNNEI.

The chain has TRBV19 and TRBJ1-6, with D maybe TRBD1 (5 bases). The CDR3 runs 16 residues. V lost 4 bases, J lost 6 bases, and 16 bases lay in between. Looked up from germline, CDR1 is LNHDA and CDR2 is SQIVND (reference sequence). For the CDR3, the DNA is TGTGCCAGTAGTAGTCAGGGCGGATTCCTTAATTCACCCCTCCACTTT. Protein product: CASSSQGGFLNSPLHF.

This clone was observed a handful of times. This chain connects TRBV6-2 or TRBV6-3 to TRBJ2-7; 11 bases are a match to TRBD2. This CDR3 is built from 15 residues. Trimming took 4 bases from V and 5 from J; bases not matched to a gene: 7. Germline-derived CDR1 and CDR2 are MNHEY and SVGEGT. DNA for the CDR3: TGTGCCAGCAGTTGGTCTAGCGGGAGGTTCAACGAGCAGTACTTC. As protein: CASSWSSGRFNEQYF.

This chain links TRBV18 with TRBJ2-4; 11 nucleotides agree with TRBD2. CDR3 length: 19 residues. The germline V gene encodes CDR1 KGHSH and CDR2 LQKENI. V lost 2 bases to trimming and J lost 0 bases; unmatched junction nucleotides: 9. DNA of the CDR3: TGTGCCAGCTCACCAAGAGGGACTAGCGGTACGGTAGCCAAAAACATTCAGTACTTC. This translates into CASSPRGTSGTVAKNIQYF.

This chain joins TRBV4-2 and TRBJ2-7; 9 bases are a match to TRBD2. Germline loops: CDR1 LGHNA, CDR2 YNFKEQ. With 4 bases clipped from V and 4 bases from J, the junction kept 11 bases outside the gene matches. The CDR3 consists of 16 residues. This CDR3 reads CASSPSSIAGEYEQYF. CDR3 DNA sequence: TGTGCCAGCAGCCCTTCTTCGATAGCGGGAGAATACGAGCAGTACTTC.

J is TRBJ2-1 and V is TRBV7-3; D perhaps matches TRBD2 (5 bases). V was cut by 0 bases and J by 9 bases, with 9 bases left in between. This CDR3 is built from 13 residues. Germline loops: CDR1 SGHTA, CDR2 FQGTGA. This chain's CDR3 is CASSLTRAGEQFF. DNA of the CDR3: TGTGCCAGCAGCTTAACGAGGGCGGGTGAGCAGTTCTTC. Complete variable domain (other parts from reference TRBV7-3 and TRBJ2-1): GAGVSQTPSNKVTEKGKYVELRCDPISGHTALYWYRQSLGQGPEFLIYFQGTGAADDSGLPNDRFFAVRPEGSVSTLKIQRTERGDSAVYLCASSLTRAGEQFFGPGTRLTVL.

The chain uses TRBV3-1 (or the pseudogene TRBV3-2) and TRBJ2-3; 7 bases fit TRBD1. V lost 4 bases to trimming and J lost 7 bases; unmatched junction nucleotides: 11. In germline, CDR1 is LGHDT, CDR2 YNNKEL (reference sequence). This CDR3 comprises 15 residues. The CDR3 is CASSLTTGLTNTQYF. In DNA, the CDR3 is TGTGCCAGCAGCCTTACGACAGGGTTGACAAATACGCAGTATTTT.

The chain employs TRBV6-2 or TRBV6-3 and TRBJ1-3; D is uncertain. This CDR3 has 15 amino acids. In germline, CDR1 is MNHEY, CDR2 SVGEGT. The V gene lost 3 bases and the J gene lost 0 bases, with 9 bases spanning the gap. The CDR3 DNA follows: TGTGCCAGCAGTTATGATGGGAGCTCTGGAAACACCATATATTTT. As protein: CASSYDGSSGNTIYF.

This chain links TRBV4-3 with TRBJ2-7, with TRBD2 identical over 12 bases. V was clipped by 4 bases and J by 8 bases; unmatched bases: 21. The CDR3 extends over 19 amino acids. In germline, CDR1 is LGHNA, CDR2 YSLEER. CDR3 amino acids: CASSPDRCLAGGPGIKQYF. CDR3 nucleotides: TGCGCCAGCAGCCCTGATCGTTGCCTAGCGGGGGGGCCAGGTATCAAGCAGTACTTC.

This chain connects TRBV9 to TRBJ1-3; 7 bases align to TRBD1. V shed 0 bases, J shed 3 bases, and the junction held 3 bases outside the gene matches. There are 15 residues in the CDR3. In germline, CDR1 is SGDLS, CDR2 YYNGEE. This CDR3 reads CASSVDGQDGNTIYF. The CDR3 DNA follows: TGTGCCAGCAGCGTAGATGGACAGGATGGAAACACCATATATTTT.

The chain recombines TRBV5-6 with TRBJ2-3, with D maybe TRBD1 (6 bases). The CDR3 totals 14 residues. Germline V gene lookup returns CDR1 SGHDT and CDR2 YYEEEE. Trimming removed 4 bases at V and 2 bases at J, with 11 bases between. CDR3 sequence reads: CASSRRDTTDTQYF. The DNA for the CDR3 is TGTGCCAGCAGCCGTCGGGACACCACAGATACGCAGTATTTT.

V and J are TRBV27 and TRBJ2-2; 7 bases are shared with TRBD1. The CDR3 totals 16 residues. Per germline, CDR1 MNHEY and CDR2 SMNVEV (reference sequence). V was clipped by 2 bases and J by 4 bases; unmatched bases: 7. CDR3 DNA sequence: TGTGCCAGCAGTTTAGTTGGGACAGAATTCACCGGGGAGCTGTTTTTT. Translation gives CASSLVGTEFTGELFF.